Following are 19 T cell receptor beta chains from one sample sequenced in a study of CD8+CD57+ T cells in acquired aplastic anemia. Genomic DNA was employed as the template in profiling TCR beta VDJ and CDR3. TCRdb called the reads again in MiXCR, with one record for every CDR3 protein. The sample carries approximately 160,000 distinct CDR3 sequences, 35% to 55% recorded once. Material: sorted CD4+, CD8+, or CD8+CD57+ T cells (not recorded which) from PBMCs. Receptors were obtained from a human donor in good health.

The V and J genes are TRBV7-2 and TRBJ2-5, with TRBD1 identical over 8 bases. V lost 1 base to trimming and J lost 5 bases; unmatched junction nucleotides: 6. The CDR3 is 15 residues long. CDR1 is SGHTA and CDR2 is FQGNSA in the germline V gene. The DNA for the CDR3 is TGTGCCAGCAGCTTAGGCCAGGGGGCGGGGGAGACCCAGTACTTC. Translation: CASSLGQGAGETQYF.

The V and J genes are TRBV10-3 and TRBJ2-7, with a tentative D call TRBD2 (5 bases). The CDR3 sequence is 13 residues long. Germline V gene data show CDR1 as ENHRY and CDR2 as SYGVKD. V lost 8 bases to trimming and J lost 3 bases, with 14 bases between them. The CDR3 is CAIAGGRIYEQYF. CDR3 nucleotide sequence: TGTGCCATCGCGGGCGGGCGCATCTACGAGCAGTACTTC.

J is TRBJ2-1 and V is TRBV29-1; D is perhaps TRBD2 (7 bases). The CDR3 runs to 14 residues. V lost 5 bases and J lost 9, with 20 bases in between. Germline V gene sequence: CDR1 SQVTM, CDR2 ANQGSEA. The DNA for the CDR3 is TGCAGCGTTCGCGGGAGTGACAGGCAGGGTGAGCAGTTCTTC. Translated: CSVRGSDRQGEQFF.

This clonotype was counted at least ten times. The chain carries TRBV20-1 and TRBJ2-5; a weak D match, TRBD2 (6 bases). The CDR3 contains 15 residues. Per germline, CDR1 DFQATT and CDR2 SNEGSKA (reference sequence). V lost 2 bases, J lost 1 base, and 14 bases lay in between. The CDR3: CSARLPLGGQETQYF. The CDR3 DNA follows: TGCAGTGCTAGACTCCCCCTGGGGGGCCAAGAGACCCAGTACTTC.

The table lists this clonotype with many counts. The DNA for the CDR3 is TGCGCCAGCAGCTTGGTAATAGCGGGGTACAATGAGCAGTTCTTC. The encoded protein is CASSLVIAGYNEQFF. The chain uses TRBV5-1 and TRBJ2-1; 8 bases are shared with TRBD2. V shed 0 bases, J shed 4 bases, and the junction held 3 bases outside the gene matches. Germline V lookup: CDR1 SGHRS, CDR2 YFSETQ. The CDR3 contains 15 residues.

This clonotype showed up many times. The rearrangement uses TRBV7-3 and TRBJ2-1; the D gene is possibly TRBD1 (6 bases). Trimming removed 4 bases at V and 9 bases at J, with 10 bases between. Germline assignment: CDR1 SGHTA and CDR2 FQGTGA. The CDR3 sequence is 12 residues long. CDR3 in amino acids: CASSWGLGEQFF. The CDR3 bases are TGTGCCAGCAGCTGGGGGCTCGGTGAGCAGTTCTTC.

The chain is built from TRBV9 and TRBJ2-7; the D gene is possibly TRBD1 (6 bases). This CDR3 comprises 17 residues. Trimming took off 0 bases at V and 5 bases at J, with 21 bases between the two ends. Germline CDR1 reads SGDLS; CDR2 reads YYNGEE. In DNA form, the CDR3 reads TGTGCCAGCAGCGTAGTAAACGGGAACAGGGAGATACACGAGCAGTACTTC. It specifies CASSVVNGNREIHEQYF.

This clonotype was observed a few times. The chain employs TRBV28 and TRBJ1-3; D remains ambiguous. Germline V gene sequence: CDR1 MDHEN, CDR2 SYDVKM. The CDR3 has 14 amino acids. V lost 6 bases, J lost 0 bases, and 9 bases lay in between. The CDR3, as DNA: TGTGCCAGCAGGGATCAGAGCTCTGGAAACACCATATATTTT. Amino acid sequence: CASRDQSSGNTIYF.

This clonotype was recorded at least ten times. V usage is TRBV30 and J usage is TRBJ2-5; maybe TRBD2 (6 bases). V lost 0 bases, J lost 2 bases, and 10 bases lay in between. Germline V gene lookup returns CDR1 GTSNPN and CDR2 SVGIG (reference sequence). The CDR3 contains 14 residues. The CDR3 sequence is CAWSVLRDQETQYF. CDR3 bases: TGTGCCTGGAGTGTTCTGCGGGATCAAGAGACCCAGTACTTC.

As concerns this clonotype: One end of the junction does not line up with germline, which may come from a read error. The chain uses TRBV24-1 and TRBJ1-4; 8 bases align to TRBD1. The CDR3 is made up of 17 amino acids. Germline CDR1 is KGHDR and CDR2 is SFDVKD. The CDR3 is CATSDTVTGGTNEQLFF. The CDR3 DNA reads TGTGCCACCAGTGATACGGTCACAGGGGGAACTAATGAACAACTGTTTTTT.

The chain couples TRBV2 to TRBJ1-1; tentative D call: TRBD1 (5 bases). In germline, CDR1 is SNHLY, CDR2 FYNNEI. This CDR3 has 13 amino acids. V lost 6 bases and J 1 base, leaving 9 bases between the germline ends. The CDR3 here is CASRGRSNTEAFF. The CDR3 nucleotides read TGTGCCAGCAGGGGACGGTCGAACACTGAAGCTTTCTTT.

With respect to this clonotype: This likely comes from a read error, as the CDR3 has no conserved phenylalanine or tryptophan at its end. The rearrangement uses TRBV20-1 and TRBJ1-6, with D perhaps TRBD1 (6 bases). The CDR3 covers 14 residues. Trimming took off 0 bases at V and 10 bases at J, with 13 bases between the two ends. Per germline, CDR1 DFQATT and CDR2 SNEGSKA (reference sequence). Written as DNA, the CDR3 is TGCAGTGCTAGAGAACCCAGGGGAGGGTCACCCCTCCACCTT. It specifies CSAREPRGGSPLHL.

Ten or more counts support this clonotype. The chain uses TRBV15 and TRBJ2-7; D is unresolved. The CDR3 is 13 residues long. V was shortened by 0 bases and J by 3 bases, with 6 bases between the two germline ends. Germline CDR1 is LNHNV and CDR2 is YYDKDF (reference sequence). CDR3 region: CATSRDLLYEQYF. In DNA form, the CDR3 reads TGTGCCACCAGCAGAGATCTCCTCTACGAGCAGTACTTC.

This clonotype was picked up a small number of times. This rearrangement joins TRBV20-1 to TRBJ2-3, with D possibly being TRBD1 (5 bases). CDR3 length: 16 amino acids. V was pared by 0 bases and J by 1 base, with 14 bases between. Per germline, CDR1 DFQATT and CDR2 SNEGSKA (reference sequence). DNA of the CDR3: TGCAGTGCTAGAGATCTGGGCAGGGCGGGCACAGATACGCAGTATTTT. This codes for CSARDLGRAGTDTQYF.

The chain links TRBV6-5 to TRBJ2-7; 13 nucleotides line up with TRBD2. CDR3 length: 15 residues. Unmatched junction bases numbered 2, after V lost 0 bases and J lost 6 bases. From germline, CDR1 is MNHEY and CDR2 SVGAGI. The CDR3 loop is CASSYSRTSGSEQYF. The CDR3 DNA reads as TGTGCCAGCAGTTACTCCCGGACTAGCGGGAGCGAGCAGTACTTC.

The chain carries TRBV7-9 and TRBJ2-5; D ambiguous. Germline CDR1 SEHNR, CDR2 FQNEAQ (reference sequence). CDR3 length equals 14 residues. V shed 8 bases and J shed 4 bases, with 17 bases lying between them. This CDR3 reads CASSSGSVAETQYF. The CDR3 DNA reads as TGTGCCAGCTCCTCGGGCAGCGTAGCAGAGACCCAGTACTTC.

This clonotype has more than one count but fewer than ten. The chain has TRBV6-5 and TRBJ1-4; TRBD1 matches at 10 bases. Per the germline V gene, CDR1 is MNHEY and CDR2 is SVGAGI. This CDR3 is built from 13 residues. J gave up 7 bases and V 4 bases, and 0 bases lay outside the gene matches. The CDR3 protein is CASSWDRGEKLFF. As DNA, the CDR3 is TGTGCCAGCAGTTGGGACAGGGGTGAAAAACTGTTTTTT.

This clonotype came up a few times. V and J are TRBV30 and TRBJ1-5; 9 bases fit TRBD1. The CDR3 is 15 residues long. Losses at the gene ends were 0 bases for V and 7 bases for J; bases not matched to a gene: 7. Germline V CDR1 and CDR2: GTSNPN, SVGIG (reference sequence). The CDR3 DNA sequence: TGTGCCTGGAGTGTACAGGGGGCGTTTGGCCAGCCCCAGCATTTT. This codes for CAWSVQGAFGQPQHF. The variable domain in full, with the rest retrieved from reference TRBV30 and TRBJ1-5, is SQTIHQWPATLVQPVGSPLSLECTVEGTSNPNLYWYRQAAGRGLQLLFYSVGIGQISSEVPQNLSASRPQDRQFILSSKKLLLSDSGFYLCAWSVQGAFGQPQHFGDGTRLSIL.

This clonotype was picked up many times. The chain links TRBV10-3 to TRBJ2-7, with D possibly matching TRBD2 (6 bases). With 8 bases removed from V and 3 bases from J, the gap between germline ends came to 11 bases. Germline CDR1 reads ENHRY; CDR2 reads SYGVKD. The CDR3 contains 12 residues. The CDR3 reads CAIGDSLYEQYF. The CDR3 nucleotides are TGTGCCATCGGGGACTCACTCTACGAGCAGTACTTC.